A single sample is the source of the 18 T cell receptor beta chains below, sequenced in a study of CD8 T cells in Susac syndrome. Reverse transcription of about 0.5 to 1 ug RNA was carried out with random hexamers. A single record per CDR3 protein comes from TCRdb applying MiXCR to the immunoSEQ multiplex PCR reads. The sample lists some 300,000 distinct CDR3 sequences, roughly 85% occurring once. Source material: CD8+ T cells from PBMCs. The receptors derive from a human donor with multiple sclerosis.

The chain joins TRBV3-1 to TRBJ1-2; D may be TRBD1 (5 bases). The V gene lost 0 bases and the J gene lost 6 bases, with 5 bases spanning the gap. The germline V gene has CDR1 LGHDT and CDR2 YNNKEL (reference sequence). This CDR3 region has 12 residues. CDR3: CASSQEQDGYTF. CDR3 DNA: TGTGCCAGCAGCCAAGAACAGGATGGCTACACCTTC.

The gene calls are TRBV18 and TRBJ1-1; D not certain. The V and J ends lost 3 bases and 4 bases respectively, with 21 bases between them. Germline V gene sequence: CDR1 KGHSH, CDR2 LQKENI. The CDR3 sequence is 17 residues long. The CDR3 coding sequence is TGTGCCAGCTCACCCCACGTCACCTATAAATCGGGCACTGAAGCTTTCTTT. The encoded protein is CASSPHVTYKSGTEAFF. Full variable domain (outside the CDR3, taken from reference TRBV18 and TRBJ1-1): NAGVMQNPRHLVRRRGQEARLRCSPMKGHSHVYWYRQLPEEGLKFMVYLQKENIIDESGMPKERFSAEFPKEGPSILRIQQVVRGDSAAYFCASSPHVTYKSGTEAFFGQGTRLTVV.

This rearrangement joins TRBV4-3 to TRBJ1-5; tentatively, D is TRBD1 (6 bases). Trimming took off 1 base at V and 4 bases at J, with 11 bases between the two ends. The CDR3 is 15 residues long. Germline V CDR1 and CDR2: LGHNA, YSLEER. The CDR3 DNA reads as TGCGCCAGCAGCCAAGGTACAGGGCAAAATCAGCCCCAGCATTTT. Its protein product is CASSQGTGQNQPQHF.

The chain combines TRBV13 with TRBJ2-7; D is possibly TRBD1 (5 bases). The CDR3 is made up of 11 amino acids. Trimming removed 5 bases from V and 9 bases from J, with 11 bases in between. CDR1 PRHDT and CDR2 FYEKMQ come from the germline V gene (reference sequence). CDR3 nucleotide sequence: TGTGCCAGCAGCAAAGGACATGGGCAGTACTTC. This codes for CASSKGHGQYF.

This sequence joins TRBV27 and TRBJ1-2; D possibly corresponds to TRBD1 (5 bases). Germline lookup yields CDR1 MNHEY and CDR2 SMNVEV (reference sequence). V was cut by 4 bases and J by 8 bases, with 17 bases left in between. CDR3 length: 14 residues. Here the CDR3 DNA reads TGTGCCAGCAGTTACTCGGCAGGGTTTGTCGGCTACACCTTC. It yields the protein CASSYSAGFVGYTF.

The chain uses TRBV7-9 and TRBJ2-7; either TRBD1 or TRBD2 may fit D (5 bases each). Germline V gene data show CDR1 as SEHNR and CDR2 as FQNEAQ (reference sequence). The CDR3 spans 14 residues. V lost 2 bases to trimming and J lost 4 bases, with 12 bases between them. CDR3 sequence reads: CASSLPGRSYEQYF. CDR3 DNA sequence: TGTGCCAGCAGCTTACCGGGACGGTCTTACGAGCAGTACTTC.

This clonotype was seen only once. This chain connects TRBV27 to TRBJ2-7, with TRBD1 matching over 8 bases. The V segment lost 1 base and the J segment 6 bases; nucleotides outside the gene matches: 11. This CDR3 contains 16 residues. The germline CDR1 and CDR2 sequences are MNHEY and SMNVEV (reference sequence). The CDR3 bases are TGTGCCAGCAGTTTATTTCAGCAGGGGGCTTTTGGCGAGCAGTACTTC. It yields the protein CASSLFQQGAFGEQYF.

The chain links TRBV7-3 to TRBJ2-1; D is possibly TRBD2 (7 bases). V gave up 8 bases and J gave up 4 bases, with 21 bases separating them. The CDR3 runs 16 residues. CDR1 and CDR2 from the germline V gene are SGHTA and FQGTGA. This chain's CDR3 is CASGGGPRRSYNEQFF. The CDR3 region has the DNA TGTGCCAGCGGGGGGGGCCCCCGGCGTAGTTACAATGAGCAGTTCTTC.

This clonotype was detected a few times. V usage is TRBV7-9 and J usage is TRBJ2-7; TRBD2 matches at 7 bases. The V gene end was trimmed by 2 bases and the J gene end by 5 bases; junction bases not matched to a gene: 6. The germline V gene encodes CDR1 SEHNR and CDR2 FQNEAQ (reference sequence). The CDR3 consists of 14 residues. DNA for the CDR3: TGTGCCAGCAGCTTACTGACTAGCTCTAACGAGCAGTACTTC. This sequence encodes CASSLLTSSNEQYF. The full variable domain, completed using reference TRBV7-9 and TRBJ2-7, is DTGVSQNPRHKITKRGQNVTFRCDPISEHNRLYWYRQTLGQGPEFLTYFQNEAQLEKSRLLSDRFSAERPKGSFSTLEIQRTEQGDSAMYLCASSLLTSSNEQYFGPGTRLTVT.

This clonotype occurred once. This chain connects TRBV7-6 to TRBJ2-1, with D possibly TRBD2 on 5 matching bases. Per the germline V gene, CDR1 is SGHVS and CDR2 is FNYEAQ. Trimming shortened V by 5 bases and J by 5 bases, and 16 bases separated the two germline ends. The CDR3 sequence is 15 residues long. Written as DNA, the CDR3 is TGTGCCAGCAGCCTCGACCCCCTAGCAGACAATGAGCAGTTCTTC. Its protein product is CASSLDPLADNEQFF.

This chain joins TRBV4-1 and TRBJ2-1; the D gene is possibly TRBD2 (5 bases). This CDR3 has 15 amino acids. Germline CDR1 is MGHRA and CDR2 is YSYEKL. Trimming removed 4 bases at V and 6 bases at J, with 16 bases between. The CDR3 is CASSLLVGVVNEQFF. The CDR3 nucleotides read TGCGCCAGCAGCCTTCTCGTGGGAGTAGTCAATGAGCAGTTCTTC.

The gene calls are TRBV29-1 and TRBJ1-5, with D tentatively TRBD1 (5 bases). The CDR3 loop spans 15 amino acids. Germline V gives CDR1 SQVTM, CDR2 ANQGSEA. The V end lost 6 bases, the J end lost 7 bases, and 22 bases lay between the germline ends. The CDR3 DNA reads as TGCAGCGTCAGCTTCTTGGGGGGAAGGGAGCAGCCCCAGCATTTT. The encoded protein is CSVSFLGGREQPQHF.

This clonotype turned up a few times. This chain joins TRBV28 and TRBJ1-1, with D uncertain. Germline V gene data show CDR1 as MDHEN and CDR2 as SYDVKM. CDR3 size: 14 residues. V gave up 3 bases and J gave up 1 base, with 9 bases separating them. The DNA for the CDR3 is TGTGCCAGCAGTTTGCTGTCGGGGAACACTGAAGCTTTCTTT. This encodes CASSLLSGNTEAFF.

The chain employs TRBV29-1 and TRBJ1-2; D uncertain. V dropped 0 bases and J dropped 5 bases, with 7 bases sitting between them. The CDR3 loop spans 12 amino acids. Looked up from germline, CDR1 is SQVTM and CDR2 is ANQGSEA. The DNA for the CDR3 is TGCAGCGTTGAAGAGGGTATTTATGGCTACACCTTC. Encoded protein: CSVEEGIYGYTF.

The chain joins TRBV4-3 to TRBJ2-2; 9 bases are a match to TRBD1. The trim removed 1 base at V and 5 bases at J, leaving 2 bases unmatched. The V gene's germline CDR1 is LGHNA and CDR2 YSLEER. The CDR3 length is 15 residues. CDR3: CASSQGTGVTGELFF. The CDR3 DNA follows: TGCGCCAGCAGCCAAGGGACAGGGGTGACCGGGGAGCTGTTTTTT.

The CDR3 protein is CASSLGSGPVRDNEQFF. In DNA, the CDR3 is TGTGCCAGCAGCTTGGGTTCGGGACCTGTGCGGGACAATGAGCAGTTCTTC. The genes are TRBV5-6 and TRBJ2-1; either TRBD1 or TRBD2 may fit D (5 bases each). The length of the CDR3 is 17 residues. Germline lookup yields CDR1 SGHDT and CDR2 YYEEEE. Trimming stripped 0 bases from V and 5 bases from J, with 18 bases between.

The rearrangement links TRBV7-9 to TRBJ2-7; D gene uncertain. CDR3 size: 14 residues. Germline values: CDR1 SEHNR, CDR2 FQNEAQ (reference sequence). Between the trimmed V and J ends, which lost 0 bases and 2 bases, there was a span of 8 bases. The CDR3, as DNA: TGTGCCAGCAGCTTAGCGCCAGGTACCTACGAGCAGTACTTC. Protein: CASSLAPGTYEQYF.

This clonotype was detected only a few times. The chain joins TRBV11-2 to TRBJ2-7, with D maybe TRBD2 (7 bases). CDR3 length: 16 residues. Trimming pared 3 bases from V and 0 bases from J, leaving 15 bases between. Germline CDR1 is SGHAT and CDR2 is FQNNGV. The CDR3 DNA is TGTGCCAGCAGCTTCGGCCGGGGAGGGGGCTCCTACGAGCAGTACTTC. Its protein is CASSFGRGGGSYEQYF. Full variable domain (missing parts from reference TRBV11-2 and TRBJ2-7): EAGVAQSPRYKIIEKRQSVAFWCNPISGHATLYWYQQILGQGPKLLIQFQNNGVVDDSQLPKDRFSAERLKGVDSTLKIQPAKLEDSAVYLCASSFGRGGGSYEQYFGPGTRLTVT.